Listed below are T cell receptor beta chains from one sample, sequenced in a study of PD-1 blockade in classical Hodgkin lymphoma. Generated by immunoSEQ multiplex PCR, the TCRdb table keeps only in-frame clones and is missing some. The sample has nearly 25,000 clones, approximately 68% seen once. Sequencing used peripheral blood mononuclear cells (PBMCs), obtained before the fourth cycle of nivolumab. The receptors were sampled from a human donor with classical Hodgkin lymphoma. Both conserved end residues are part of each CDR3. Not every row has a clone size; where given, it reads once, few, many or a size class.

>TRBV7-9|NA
CASSFLVGTEAFF
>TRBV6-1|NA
CASSDLPLAGGNTEAFF
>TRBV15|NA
CATSRDYGTDESSYEQYF
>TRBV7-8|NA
CASSLAAWRGYGVSGDEKLFF
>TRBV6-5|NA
CASRALGEQYF
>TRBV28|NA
CASSLKGANNQPQHF
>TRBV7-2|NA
CASSRRTSGTGWNEQFF
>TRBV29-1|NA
CSVTESYHEQYF
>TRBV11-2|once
CASSEMGQGYSPLHF
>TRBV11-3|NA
CASSRINGGTQYF
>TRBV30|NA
CAWRVGSPLHF
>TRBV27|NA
CASRAGAPQYGYTF
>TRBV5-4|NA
CASRHPGQGSSYNSPLHF
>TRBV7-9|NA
CASSRDGTDTQYF
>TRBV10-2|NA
CASGQNYGYTF
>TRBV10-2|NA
CASDAGTGGQETQYF
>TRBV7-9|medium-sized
CASSLADFGGYTF
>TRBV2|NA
CASSERQGIEKLFF
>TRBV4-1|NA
CASSQGAYNSPLHF
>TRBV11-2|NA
CASSLEAGTGRTEAFF
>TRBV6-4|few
CASSDGGQPYSPLHF
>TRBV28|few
CASSLWIPLETGGDEAFF
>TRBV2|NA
CASSDLEGQPQHF
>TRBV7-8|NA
CASSRQGTVSEAFF
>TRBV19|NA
CASTDPRERGATNEKLFF
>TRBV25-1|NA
CASSVGGTTNQPQHF
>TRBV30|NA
CAWSGGAKEQYF
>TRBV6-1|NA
CASSDQTGNSYEQYF
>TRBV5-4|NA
CASSLGADTYEQYF
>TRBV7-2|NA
CASSFPPSPLHF
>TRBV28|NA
CASRPDRVGTGELFF
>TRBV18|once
CASSPNGQGASSPLHF
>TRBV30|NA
CAWGKGGYEQYF
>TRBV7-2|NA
CASSFTGTNEQYF
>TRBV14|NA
CASRLMGREEGYTF